This T cell receptor beta chain was sequenced in a study of blood T cell repertoires in COVID-19. The overall study: Acute and convalescent COVID-19 samples came from the United States, Italy and Spain. Sample material is recorded as cDNA or gDNA derived from T cells, B-cell-depleted T cells, or PBMCs.

This clone was seen only a few times. Methods used by the authors: Cell counts per sample came from amplifying reference gene primers. Here immunoSEQ multiplex PCR was the method, and the copy in TCRdb shows in-frame clones only, minus some. The DNA gave D and trimming, while V, J and clone size come from that table. The sample contains approximately 100,000 clones, around 90% of which appear only once. V was shortened by 3 bases and J by 3 bases, with 9 bases between the two germline ends. CDR1 and CDR2 from the germline V gene are SGHVS and FQNEAQ. The CDR3 covers 13 residues. The gene calls are TRBV7-8 and TRBJ2-7, with a tentative D call TRBD2 (6 bases). Sequences were obtained from peripheral blood. The sequence derives from a man aged 50-59 years with acute or convalescent COVID-19. CDR3 sequence reads: CASSLGLNYEQYF. CDR3 DNA: TGTGCCAGCAGCTTGGGACTTAACTACGAGCAGTACTTC.